The sequence of this TCR beta chain was determined in a study of spatial heterogeneity in lung cancer. About this clonotype itself: What it binds is unknown. One end of the junction does not line up with germline, which may come from a read error.

TCRdb re-called the 5' RACE reads through MiXCR, storing one row per CDR3 protein. The sample lists some 10,000 distinct CDR3 sequences; approximately 5% were seen once. Study-level points and caveats: Within tumors, counts of expanded alpha and beta TCRs tracked tumor mutation counts. In tumor T cells, estimated coverage reached roughly 7.6% for alpha chains and roughly 14% for beta chains.

From germline, CDR1 is SSHAT and CDR2 FNYEAQ (reference sequence). The CDR3 sequence is 14 residues long. Stated time point: sample taken at primary tumor resection. Untreated early-stage non-small cell lung cancer patients, 70 to 85 in total, were the donors. Unsorted samples of tumor, nontumor lung or frozen PBMC had their whole RNA sequenced. The TCR sequence derives from a female donor with early-stage non-small cell lung cancer. This specimen consisted of lung tumor tissue, obtained at surgery. The V call is TRBV7-7, the J call TRBJ2-2; D possibly corresponds to TRBD2 (6 bases). The CDR3 spells CASSLAGRTGELFF. The CDR3 bases are TGTGCTAGCAGCTTGGCGGGGCGGACCGGGGAGCTGTTTTTT.